A single sample is the source of the 29 T cell receptor beta chains below, sequenced in a study of blood T cell repertoires in COVID-19. Profiling relied on immunoSEQ multiplex PCR, and the TCRdb table lists in-frame clones only, not all of them. The data show more than 200,000 clones, roughly 84% seen once. Sequencing used peripheral blood. These receptors originate from an elderly woman with COVID-19, enrolled during active disease.

The CDR3 DNA follows: TGCGCCAGCAGCTCGTCCCAGGGGGCAGACTCACCCCTCCACTTT. Translating gives CASSSSQGADSPLHF. The chain employs TRBV5-1 and TRBJ1-6, with TRBD1 matching over 8 bases. CDR1 SGHRS and CDR2 YFSETQ come from the germline V gene. The CDR3 sequence is 15 residues long. V gave up 3 bases and J gave up 10 bases; unmatched junction bases: 9.

The V call is TRBV5-5, the J call TRBJ1-2, with D unclear. Germline V gene sequence: CDR1 SGHKS, CDR2 YYEKEE (reference sequence). V was cut by 6 bases and J by 1 base, with 16 bases left in between. CDR3 length: 15 amino acids. Here the CDR3 reads CASTLEGTSNYGYTF. The CDR3 DNA reads as TGTGCCAGCACCCTGGAGGGCACAAGTAACTATGGCTACACCTTC.

This sequence joins TRBV24-1 and TRBJ2-5; 11 nucleotides line up with TRBD2. V trimming: 5 bases; J trimming: 2 bases; junction bases outside the gene matches: 9. The germline gives CDR1 KGHDR, CDR2 SFDVKD. The CDR3 is 17 residues long. CDR3 amino acids: CATSGEMVAGGQETQYF. CDR3 sequence (DNA): TGTGCCACCAGTGGTGAGATGGTAGCGGGGGGGCAAGAGACCCAGTACTTC.

This clone was seen more than once but under ten times. The V gene is TRBV18, the J gene TRBJ1-2; tentatively, D is TRBD1 (5 bases). V was pared by 3 bases and J by 5 bases, with 16 bases between. Germline assignment: CDR1 KGHSH and CDR2 LQKENI. The length of the CDR3 is 15 residues. The CDR3 protein is CASSPPSGGEYGYTF. The CDR3 bases are TGTGCCAGCTCACCGCCATCCGGGGGAGAATATGGCTACACCTTC.

The sample holds one count of this clone. J is TRBJ1-1 and V is TRBV2; D is ambiguous. Trimming left V 4 bases short and J 1 base short, with 7 bases between. Germline V gene sequence: CDR1 SNHLY, CDR2 FYNNEI. The CDR3 is made up of 13 amino acids. The CDR3 nucleotides read TGTGCCAGCAGTGTCGAAGCGAACACTGAAGCTTTCTTT. Protein sequence: CASSVEANTEAFF.

The V gene is TRBV19, the J gene TRBJ1-3; D not resolved. V dropped 7 bases and J dropped 0 bases, with 10 bases sitting between them. Germline V gene lookup returns CDR1 LNHDA and CDR2 SQIVND (reference sequence). This CDR3 region has 14 residues. The CDR3 sequence is CASTSTGSGNTIYF. The CDR3 nucleotides read TGTGCCAGTACTTCAACCGGCTCTGGAAACACCATATATTTT.

The chain has TRBV3-1 (or the pseudogene TRBV3-2) and TRBJ2-5; D is ambiguous. The CDR3 covers 15 residues. Trimming left V 4 bases short and J 0 bases short, with 12 bases between. Germline CDR1 is LGHDT and CDR2 is YNNKEL (reference sequence). The CDR3 nucleotides are TGTGCCAGCAGCCCCAGACACCGAAACCAAGAGACCCAGTACTTC. The encoded protein is CASSPRHRNQETQYF.

The V gene is TRBV11-1, the J gene TRBJ1-2, with 7 nucleotides matching TRBD1. Germline loops: CDR1 SGHAT, CDR2 FQDESV (reference sequence). V lost 4 bases to trimming and J lost 6 bases; unmatched junction nucleotides: 11. The CDR3 is made up of 15 amino acids. Here the CDR3 reads CASSSTGDREHGYTF. In nucleotides, the CDR3 is TGTGCCAGCAGCTCTACAGGGGATAGGGAGCATGGCTACACCTTC.

The rearrangement joins TRBV5-1 to TRBJ2-2; D not certain. Germline V gene sequence: CDR1 SGHRS, CDR2 YFSETQ. V shed 5 bases and J shed 5 bases, with 13 bases lying between them. The CDR3 is 14 residues long. The CDR3 DNA is TGCGCCAGCAGTCCGCATGAACTGACCGGGGAGCTGTTTTTT. This translates into CASSPHELTGELFF.

The gene calls are TRBV6-5 and TRBJ1-4; TRBD1 agrees at 8 bases. Trimming took 0 bases from V and 7 from J; bases not matched to a gene: 4. In germline, CDR1 is MNHEY, CDR2 SVGAGI. The CDR3 has 15 residues. CDR3 amino acids: CASSYSGTGGEKLFF. CDR3 nucleotides: TGTGCCAGCAGTTACTCGGGGACAGGAGGTGAAAAACTGTTTTTT.

The chain combines TRBV4-2 with TRBJ1-1; D ambiguous. Germline V gene lookup returns CDR1 LGHNA and CDR2 YNFKEQ. The CDR3 length is 12 residues. Trimming cost V 3 bases and J 5 bases, with 7 bases left between them. CDR3 coding DNA: TGTGCCAGCAGCCAGGGAGATACTGAAGCTTTCTTT. Its translation: CASSQGDTEAFF.

The chain carries TRBV5-1 and TRBJ2-1, with D possibly matching TRBD2 (5 bases). V dropped 4 bases and J dropped 0 bases, with 14 bases sitting between them. The germline V gene encodes CDR1 SGHRS and CDR2 YFSETQ. The CDR3 totals 16 residues. The CDR3: CASSPLAGGSYNEQFF. CDR3 nucleotides: TGCGCCAGCAGCCCCTTAGCAGGAGGCTCCTACAATGAGCAGTTCTTC.

This clone was observed a single time. V usage is TRBV5-1 and J usage is TRBJ2-7, with TRBD1 as a possible D gene (5 bases). The germline V gene encodes CDR1 SGHRS and CDR2 YFSETQ. This CDR3 has 15 amino acids. V was clipped by 1 base and J by 0 bases, with 11 bases between them. The CDR3 DNA sequence: TGCGCCAGCAGCTTGACAGGAGAGAGCTCCTACGAGCAGTACTTC. Its protein product is CASSLTGESSYEQYF.

The rearrangement joins TRBV15 to TRBJ2-5, with no clear D. In germline, CDR1 is LNHNV, CDR2 YYDKDF (reference sequence). The V end was cut by 5 bases, the J end by 2 bases, with 12 bases between. This CDR3 comprises 14 residues. The CDR3 reads CATSVRGSQETQYF. The CDR3, as DNA: TGTGCCACCAGCGTTAGAGGCAGTCAAGAGACCCAGTACTTC.

The chain links TRBV7-9 to TRBJ2-7, with 7 positions matching TRBD1. Germline CDR1 reads SEHNR; CDR2 reads FQNEAQ (reference sequence). Germline trimming cut 5 bases from V and 9 bases from J; bases unmatched to any gene: 10. This CDR3 comprises 13 residues. In nucleotides, the CDR3 is TGTGCCAGCAGCGCCCCAGACAGGGTGTCGCAGTACGTC. Translated: CASSAPDRVSQYV.

This clone showed up just once. The junction and the germline gene differ at one end; a read error may be behind it. Other DNA sequences in this specimen translate into the identical CDR3. As DNA, the CDR3 is TGTGCCTGGAGTCGAGGACAGAACACTGAAGCCTTCTTT. Translation: CAWSRGQNTEAFF. The V gene is TRBV30, the J gene TRBJ1-1; a possible D gene is TRBD1 (6 bases). The CDR3 spans 13 residues. CDR1 and CDR2 (germline): GTSNPN, SVGIG (reference sequence).

The rearrangement links TRBV7-9 to TRBJ2-2; 10 bases match TRBD2. CDR3 length: 19 amino acids. Germline V gene lookup returns CDR1 SEHNR and CDR2 FQNEAQ (reference sequence). With V trimmed by 5 bases and J by 2 bases, 14 bases remained unmatched. In nucleotides, the CDR3 is TGTGCCAGCAGCCCTCCCGGCCTAGCGGGGGTGAGAAACACCGGGGAGCTGTTTTTT. It codes for CASSPPGLAGVRNTGELFF.

The J gene is TRBJ1-5, the V gene TRBV24-1, with D possibly being TRBD1 (6 bases). The CDR3 extends over 12 amino acids. CDR1 and CDR2 from the germline V gene are KGHDR and SFDVKD. V dropped 1 base and J dropped 11 bases, with 8 bases sitting between them. The CDR3 bases are TGTGCCACCAGTGATTTCTCAGGGGCCCAGCATTTT. This codes for CATSDFSGAQHF.

This sequence joins TRBV6-5 and TRBJ2-5, with D maybe TRBD2 (5 bases). Germline V CDR1 and CDR2: MNHEY, SVGAGI. This CDR3 region has 12 residues. Trimming removed 5 bases from V and 3 bases from J, with 7 bases in between. CDR3 sequence: CASSRGEETQYF. For the CDR3, the DNA is TGTGCCAGCAGTCGGGGAGAAGAGACCCAGTACTTC.

This clone was detected only a few times. V is TRBV11-1 and J is TRBJ2-5; possibly TRBD2 for D (5 bases). CDR1 and CDR2 (germline): SGHAT, FQDESV (reference sequence). The CDR3 is 13 residues long. V was pared by 2 bases and J by 2 bases, with 6 bases between. The CDR3 reads CASSLSGQETQYF. CDR3 DNA sequence: TGTGCCAGCAGCTTATCGGGGCAAGAGACCCAGTACTTC.

This chain links TRBV6-1 with TRBJ2-4; possible D gene TRBD1, 5 bases. CDR3 size: 16 residues. Germline lookup yields CDR1 MNHNS and CDR2 SASEGT. V shed 2 bases and J shed 2 bases, with 13 bases lying between them. DNA for the CDR3: TGTGCCAGCAGTGAATCGAAGGGGATGACCAAAAACATTCAGTACTTC. Its protein product is CASSESKGMTKNIQYF.

The rearrangement uses TRBV28 and TRBJ1-5, with D uncertain. The CDR3 contains 13 residues. The V gene's germline CDR1 is MDHEN and CDR2 SYDVKM. V was pared by 3 bases and J by 4 bases, with 7 bases between. Here the CDR3 reads CASSLVENQPQHF. The CDR3 DNA sequence: TGTGCCAGCAGTTTGGTCGAGAATCAGCCCCAGCATTTT.

The chain's CDR3 is CAIQRRASGGAGSYEQYF. As DNA, the CDR3 is TGTGCCATCCAACGGCGGGCTAGCGGGGGGGCGGGATCCTACGAGCAGTACTTC. The rearrangement joins TRBV19 to TRBJ2-7; 12 bases agree with TRBD2. Germline V gene data show CDR1 as LNHDA and CDR2 as SQIVND (reference sequence). V was clipped by 10 bases and J by 1 base; unmatched bases: 17. This CDR3 is 18 amino acids long.

In its sample, this clone was seen once. The V call is TRBV5-5, the J call TRBJ1-5; D is ambiguous. This CDR3 region has 14 residues. V shed 0 bases and J shed 8 bases, with 12 bases lying between them. CDR1 and CDR2 (germline): SGHKS, YYEKEE (reference sequence). CDR3 amino acids: CASSLGQADEPQHF. CDR3 coding DNA: TGTGCCAGCAGCTTGGGGCAGGCCGATGAGCCCCAGCATTTT.

The chain joins TRBV28 to TRBJ2-4; D is possibly TRBD1 (6 bases). CDR1 is MDHEN, CDR2 SYDVKM, per germline. V was cut by 5 bases and J by 0 bases, with 8 bases left in between. This CDR3 contains 14 residues. The chain's CDR3 is CASSTGIAKNIQYF. The CDR3 DNA sequence: TGTGCCAGCAGTACAGGGATAGCCAAAAACATTCAGTACTTC.

This rearrangement joins TRBV7-2 to TRBJ2-1; a possible D gene is TRBD1 (6 bases). From germline, CDR1 is SGHTA and CDR2 FQGNSA. Trimming removed 2 bases from V and 4 bases from J, with 12 bases in between. This CDR3 is built from 15 residues. The DNA for the CDR3 is TGTGCCAGCAGCTTAAGGGGGACACATTACAATGAGCAGTTCTTC. As protein: CASSLRGTHYNEQFF.

J is TRBJ2-5 and V is TRBV11-2; 11 nucleotides agree with TRBD2. Germline loops: CDR1 SGHAT, CDR2 FQNNGV. V shed 5 bases and J 5 bases; nucleotides not matched to a gene: 7. The length of the CDR3 is 15 residues. The CDR3 sequence is CASSLIAGGPETQYF. CDR3 coding DNA: TGTGCCAGCAGCCTAATAGCGGGGGGGCCGGAGACCCAGTACTTC.

This clone appeared once. The chain recombines TRBV3-1 (or the pseudogene TRBV3-2) with TRBJ2-1, with no clear D. Per the germline V gene, CDR1 is LGHDT and CDR2 is YNNKEL (reference sequence). The CDR3 spans 12 residues. V was shortened by 1 base and J by 5 bases, with 3 bases between the two germline ends. The CDR3 DNA reads TGTGCCAGCAGCCAAGTAAACAATGAGCAGTTCTTC. Protein product: CASSQVNNEQFF.

This clone was observed many times. The chain links TRBV7-9 to TRBJ1-3, with D uncertain. The CDR3 consists of 14 residues. Per the germline V gene, CDR1 is SEHNR and CDR2 is FQNEAQ (reference sequence). Trimming cost V 5 bases and J 2 bases, with 10 bases left between them. In DNA, the CDR3 is TGTGCCAGCAGCCCCGGCGGCGCTGGAAACACCATATATTTT. Protein sequence: CASSPGGAGNTIYF.